This entry is about one T cell receptor beta chain. As yet, its antigen is unknown. The method was immunoSEQ multiplex PCR; TCRdb's version includes in-frame clones alone and lacks a portion of them. Here the sample spans about 330,000 clones, roughly 70% being singletons. This entry comes from a study of cytotoxic CD8 clonotypes in ibrutinib-treated CLL. The V and J ends lost 3 bases and 3 bases respectively, with 18 bases between them. Per the germline V gene, CDR1 is SQVTM and CDR2 is ANQGSEA. The CDR3 sequence is 15 residues long. General observations from the study: Baseline clonality was higher than in age-matched healthy donors and moved in step with circulating CD8+ T-cell counts.

This sequence originates from a human donor with chronic lymphocytic leukemia. The chain joins TRBV29-1 to TRBJ2-7; D might be TRBD1 (5 bases). Sequencing was performed on PBMCs, taken after 36 months of ibrutinib treatment. In DNA form, the CDR3 reads TGCAGCGTTGAGGTGGGGCAGAGTGGTGGCTACGAGCAGTACTTC. Translating gives CSVEVGQSGGYEQYF.